Below, one T cell receptor beta chain is given with its context. The antigen is unknown. This record belongs to a study of Graves' ophthalmopathy and Graves' hyperthyroidism. Broader study findings: Cross-validated, the 13-signature model showed 87.88%/81.08% sensitivity/specificity, and 80%/75% in the test set. Blood contained most expanded thyroid clonotypes exceeding 0.001 frequency.

Using RNA transcripts, the TCR beta CDR3 regions were amplified. The first round was an RT-PCR with HTBI primers, and the second round was a multiplex PCR. TCRdb analysed the multiplex PCR reads with MiXCR anew, one entry per CDR3 protein. In the table there are 900,000 to 1,200,000 distinct CDR3 sequences, about two fifths of which are singletons. The CDR3 is 15 amino acids. Trimming cost V 2 bases and J 5 bases; bases outside gene matches: 6. From germline, CDR1 is SGDLS and CDR2 YYNGEE. Aged 18 to 65, hyperthyroidism patients had been newly diagnosed, with under 2 months' duration. The sequence derives from an adult man with Graves' hyperthyroidism. Input material: peripheral blood or thyroid tissue (not recorded which). The chain is built from TRBV9 and TRBJ2-7, with 11 bases aligning to TRBD1. The CDR3 is CASSVRDRGVHEQYF. The CDR3 region has the DNA TGTGCCAGCAGCGTCCGGGACAGGGGGGTCCACGAGCAGTACTTC. The complete variable domain, with remaining parts taken from reference TRBV9 and TRBJ2-7, reads DSGVTQTPKHLITATGQRVTLRCSPRSGDLSVYWYQQSLDQGLQFLIQYYNGEERAKGNILERFSAQQFPDLHSELNLSSLELGDSALYFCASSVRDRGVHEQYFGPGTRLTVT.